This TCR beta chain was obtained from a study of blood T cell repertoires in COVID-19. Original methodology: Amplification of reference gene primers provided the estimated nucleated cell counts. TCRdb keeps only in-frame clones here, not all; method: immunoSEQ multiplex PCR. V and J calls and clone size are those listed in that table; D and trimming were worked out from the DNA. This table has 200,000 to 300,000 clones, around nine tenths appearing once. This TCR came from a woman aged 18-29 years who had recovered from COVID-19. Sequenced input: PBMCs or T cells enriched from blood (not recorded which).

The CDR3 DNA follows: TGTGCCAGCAGCCCCAGGGGTAGCGAAACAGATACGCAGTATTTT. Its protein is CASSPRGSETDTQYF. The V gene is TRBV9, the J gene TRBJ2-3; D might be TRBD1 (6 bases). The CDR3 is 15 amino acids. V lost 4 bases and J lost 3, with 15 bases in between. Germline lookup yields CDR1 SGDLS and CDR2 YYNGEE.